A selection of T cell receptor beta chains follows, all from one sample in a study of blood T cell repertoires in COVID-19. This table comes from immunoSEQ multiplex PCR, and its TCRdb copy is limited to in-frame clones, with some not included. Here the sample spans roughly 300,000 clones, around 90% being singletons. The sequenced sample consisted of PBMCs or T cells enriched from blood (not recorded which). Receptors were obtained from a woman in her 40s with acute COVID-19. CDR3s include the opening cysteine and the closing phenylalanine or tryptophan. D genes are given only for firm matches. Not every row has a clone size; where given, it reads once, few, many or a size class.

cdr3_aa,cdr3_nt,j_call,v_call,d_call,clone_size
CASSPPSVETQYF,TGTGCCAGCTCACCACCTAGCGTGGAGACCCAGTACTTC,TRBJ2-5,TRBV18,.,.
CASSLPQGQGNYEQYF,TGCGCCAGCAGCTTGCCCCAGGGACAGGGAAACTACGAGCAGTACTTC,TRBJ2-7,TRBV5-1,TRBD1,.
CASSLDQVRNTEAFF,TGTGCCAGCAGCTTAGATCAGGTGAGGAACACTGAAGCTTTCTTT,TRBJ1-1,TRBV7-2,.,.
CASSEARREETGRTEAFF,TGTGCCAGCAGTGAAGCGCGGAGAGAAGAGACAGGGCGTACTGAAGCTTTCTTT,TRBJ1-1,TRBV2,TRBD1,few
CASSTPGGWGGGYTF,TGTGCCAGCAGCACCCCCGGGGGCTGGGGGGGTGGCTACACCTTC,TRBJ1-2,TRBV28,.,.
CASSPYGPGQPQHF,TGTGCCAGCTCACCGTATGGGCCAGGCCAGCCCCAGCATTTT,TRBJ1-5,TRBV18,.,few
CATSRATGLNSPLHF,TGTGCCACCAGCAGAGCAACAGGGCTGAATTCACCCCTCCACTTT,TRBJ1-6,TRBV15,.,once
CASSEFQGRSPLHF,TGTGCCAGCAGTGAATTTCAGGGCCGTTCACCCCTCCACTTT,TRBJ1-6,TRBV25-1,.,.
CASSETRTGNEQFF,TGTGCCAGCAGCGAAACAAGAACGGGCAATGAGCAGTTCTTC,TRBJ2-1,TRBV2,.,.
CASSFPSPYEQYF,TGTGCCAGCAGTTTCCCTAGCCCCTACGAGCAGTACTTC,TRBJ2-7,TRBV6-6,.,few
CASSPQGADTEAFF,TGTGCCAGCTCACCACAGGGGGCGGACACTGAAGCTTTCTTT,TRBJ1-1,TRBV18,TRBD1,.
CASSVNGGGETQYF,TGTGCCAGCAGTGTCAATGGGGGAGGAGAGACCCAGTACTTC,TRBJ2-5,TRBV2,.,few
CASSSRQVDTGELFF,TGTGCCAGCTCATCTCGACAGGTTGACACCGGGGAGCTGTTTTTT,TRBJ2-2,TRBV18,.,.
CASSQFASGGDTQYF,TGTGCCAGCAGCCAATTCGCTAGCGGGGGAGATACGCAGTATTTT,TRBJ2-3,TRBV16,TRBD2,.
CASSYSRLVFSGELFF,TGTGCCAGCAGTTACTCAAGACTGGTCTTCAGCGGGGAGCTGTTTTTT,TRBJ2-2,TRBV6-5,.,.
CASTAGSAETQYF,TGTGCCAGCACTGCGGGCTCCGCGGAGACCCAGTACTTC,TRBJ2-5,TRBV27,.,.
CASSQISGNTIYF,TGTGCCAGCAGCCAAATCTCCGGAAACACCATATATTTT,TRBJ1-3,TRBV3-1/TRBV3-2,.,few
CASSLGDRKSQPQHF,TGTGCCAGCAGCTTGGGGGACAGGAAAAGTCAGCCCCAGCATTTT,TRBJ1-5,TRBV5-8,TRBD1,.
CASSQEAVRADTQYF,TGTGCCAGCAGCCAGGAGGCAGTGAGGGCCGATACGCAGTATTTT,TRBJ2-3,TRBV14,.,.
CASSLGQGVGYEQYF,TGTGCCAGCAGCCTGGGACAGGGGGTCGGGTACGAGCAGTACTTC,TRBJ2-7,TRBV3-1/TRBV3-2,TRBD1,few
CASRGGQFGYTF,TGTGCCAGCAGGGGCGGACAATTTGGCTACACCTTC,TRBJ1-2,TRBV28,.,.
CASSNNRDRYSGANVLTF,TGTGCCAGCAGCAATAACCGGGACAGATACTCTGGGGCCAACGTCCTGACTTTC,TRBJ2-6,TRBV5-4,TRBD1,.